A selection of T cell receptor beta chains follows, all from one sample in a study of blood T cell repertoires in COVID-19. Only in-frame clones appear in the TCRdb table, and some are missing; sequencing was by immunoSEQ multiplex PCR. The table includes over 250,000 clones, about 90% detected once. The sequencing input was peripheral blood. These receptors were taken from a woman between 45 and 60 years old with acute or convalescent COVID-19. Both conserved end residues are part of each CDR3. D genes are given only for firm matches. Not every row has a clone size; where given, it reads once, few, many or a size class.

J: TRBJ1-4; V: TRBV13; D: TRBD1; size: NA; CDR3: CASSLDRADYEKLFF; DNA: TGTGCCAGCAGCTTGGACAGGGCGGATTATGAAAAACTGTTTTTT
J: TRBJ1-2; V: TRBV27; D: NA; size: NA; CDR3: CASSFGGNYGYTF; DNA: TGTGCCAGCAGTTTTGGGGGGAACTATGGCTACACCTTC
J: TRBJ1-2; V: TRBV7-9; D: TRBD1; size: NA; CDR3: CASSPGQAYGYTF; DNA: TGTGCCAGCAGCCCGGGACAGGCCTATGGCTACACCTTC
J: TRBJ2-1; V: TRBV7-8; D: TRBD2; size: NA; CDR3: CASTGGGSYNEQFF; DNA: TGTGCCAGCACCGGGGGGGGCTCCTACAATGAGCAGTTCTTC
J: TRBJ1-1; V: TRBV5-1; D: TRBD1; size: NA; CDR3: CASSLGSGGTEAFF; DNA: TGCGCCAGCAGCTTGGGGTCAGGGGGCACTGAAGCTTTCTTT
J: TRBJ2-1; V: TRBV7-9; D: TRBD2; size: NA; CDR3: CASSLSGLAGGEQFF; DNA: TGTGCCAGCAGCTTATCGGGACTAGCGGGAGGGGAGCAGTTCTTC
J: TRBJ1-1; V: TRBV5-4; D: TRBD1; size: NA; CDR3: CASSLALDRGSEAFF; DNA: TGTGCCAGCAGCTTGGCCCTGGACAGGGGCTCTGAAGCTTTCTTT
J: TRBJ1-5; V: TRBV12-3/TRBV12-4; D: NA; size: NA; CDR3: CASSEGNQPQHF; DNA: TGTGCCAGCAGTGAGGGAAATCAGCCCCAGCATTTT
J: TRBJ2-1; V: TRBV5-1; D: TRBD1; size: NA; CDR3: CASSLVAGGGYNEQFF; DNA: TGCGCCAGCAGCTTGGTAGCAGGGGGTGGGTACAATGAGCAGTTCTTC
J: TRBJ1-6; V: TRBV7-8; D: NA; size: NA; CDR3: CASSSTRGSNSPLHF; DNA: TGTGCCAGCAGCTCAACCCGGGGAAGTAATTCACCCCTCCACTTT
J: TRBJ2-7; V: TRBV27; D: TRBD1; size: NA; CDR3: CASSYGTGLGEQYF; DNA: TGTGCCAGCAGTTACGGGACAGGGTTGGGCGAGCAGTACTTC
J: TRBJ2-4; V: TRBV25-1; D: NA; size: NA; CDR3: CASSDSPLGTTKPQYF; DNA: TGTGCCAGCAGTGATTCCCCTTTAGGGACAACTAAGCCTCAGTACTTC
J: TRBJ2-2; V: TRBV5-1; D: NA; size: NA; CDR3: CASTSGTANTGELFF; DNA: TGCGCCAGTACCTCCGGGACTGCGAACACCGGGGAGCTGTTTTTT
J: TRBJ1-2; V: TRBV28; D: NA; size: NA; CDR3: CASSLQQGGRGYTF; DNA: TGTGCCAGCAGTTTACAACAGGGAGGGCGAGGCTACACCTTC
J: TRBJ2-7; V: TRBV5-5; D: TRBD1; size: NA; CDR3: CASSGQGSDEQYF; DNA: TGTGCCAGCAGCGGACAGGGGTCCGACGAGCAGTACTTC
J: TRBJ1-3; V: TRBV20-1; D: NA; size: NA; CDR3: CSASYISGNTIYF; DNA: TGCAGTGCTAGTTACATCTCTGGAAACACCATATATTTT
J: TRBJ1-1; V: TRBV27; D: TRBD1; size: NA; CDR3: CASSFRGPGTEAFF; DNA: TGTGCCAGCAGTTTCAGGGGGCCCGGCACTGAAGCTTTCTTT
J: TRBJ2-7; V: TRBV2; D: TRBD2; size: NA; CDR3: CASRSLAGPYEQYF; DNA: TGTGCCAGCAGGTCTCTAGCGGGCCCCTACGAGCAGTACTTC
J: TRBJ2-1; V: TRBV3-1/TRBV3-2; D: NA; size: NA; CDR3: CASSRGYNEQFF; DNA: TGTGCCAGCAGCCGAGGGTACAATGAGCAGTTCTTC
J: TRBJ1-3; V: TRBV2; D: NA; size: NA; CDR3: CASSRSSSGNTIYF; DNA: TGTGCCAGCAGCCGTAGTAGCTCTGGAAACACCATATATTTT
J: TRBJ1-2; V: TRBV5-1; D: TRBD1; size: few; CDR3: CASSAGQGNYGYTF; DNA: TGCGCCAGCAGCGCCGGACAGGGGAACTATGGCTACACCTTC
J: TRBJ1-4; V: TRBV10-3; D: NA; size: NA; CDR3: CAISQQGRGEKLFF; DNA: TGTGCCATCAGCCAACAGGGCAGGGGCGAAAAACTGTTTTTT
J: TRBJ2-3; V: TRBV6-5; D: TRBD2; size: NA; CDR3: CASTAWGGSTDTQYF; DNA: TGTGCCAGCACCGCATGGGGCGGGAGTACAGATACGCAGTATTTT
J: TRBJ2-1; V: TRBV4-1; D: NA; size: NA; CDR3: CASSRDTGGLQLEQFF; DNA: TGCGCCAGCAGCCGGGACACGGGAGGCCTTCAATTAGAGCAGTTCTTC
J: TRBJ2-7; V: TRBV18; D: NA; size: NA; CDR3: CASSPPGHSYEQYF; DNA: TGTGCCAGCTCACCACCGGGACACTCCTACGAGCAGTACTTC
J: TRBJ1-1; V: TRBV9; D: NA; size: once; CDR3: CASSVGGAVNTEAFF; DNA: TGTGCCAGCAGCGTAGGTGGGGCCGTGAACACTGAAGCTTTCTTT
J: TRBJ1-5; V: TRBV28; D: NA; size: NA; CDR3: CASSALQGQFSNQPQHF; DNA: TGTGCCAGCAGTGCCCTGCAGGGGCAGTTTAGCAATCAGCCCCAGCATTTT
J: TRBJ2-5; V: TRBV27; D: TRBD1; size: NA; CDR3: CASSLSRDRGQETQYF; DNA: TGTGCCAGCAGTTTATCCCGGGACAGGGGGCAGGAGACCCAGTACTTC
J: TRBJ1-5; V: TRBV24-1; D: NA; size: NA; CDR3: CATSDSAGGGNQPQHF; DNA: TGTGCCACCAGTGATTCGGCGGGGGGGGGCAATCAGCCCCAGCATTTT
J: TRBJ1-1; V: TRBV3-1/TRBV3-2; D: TRBD1; size: NA; CDR3: CASRGRDRDTEAFF; DNA: TGTGCCAGCAGGGGCCGGGACAGGGACACTGAAGCTTTCTTT
J: TRBJ1-5; V: TRBV19; D: NA; size: few; CDR3: CASHKAGGLRQPQHF; DNA: TGTGCCAGTCATAAGGCGGGGGGGTTGCGGCAGCCCCAGCATTTT
J: TRBJ2-7; V: TRBV4-2; D: NA; size: NA; CDR3: CASSQPTGGYEQYF; DNA: TGTGCCAGCAGCCAACCGACCGGCGGGTACGAGCAGTACTTC
J: TRBJ2-2; V: TRBV27; D: TRBD2; size: NA; CDR3: CASSLSFLAGGLYTGELFF; DNA: TGTGCCAGCAGTCTCTCGTTTTTAGCGGGAGGGTTGTACACCGGGGAGCTGTTTTTT